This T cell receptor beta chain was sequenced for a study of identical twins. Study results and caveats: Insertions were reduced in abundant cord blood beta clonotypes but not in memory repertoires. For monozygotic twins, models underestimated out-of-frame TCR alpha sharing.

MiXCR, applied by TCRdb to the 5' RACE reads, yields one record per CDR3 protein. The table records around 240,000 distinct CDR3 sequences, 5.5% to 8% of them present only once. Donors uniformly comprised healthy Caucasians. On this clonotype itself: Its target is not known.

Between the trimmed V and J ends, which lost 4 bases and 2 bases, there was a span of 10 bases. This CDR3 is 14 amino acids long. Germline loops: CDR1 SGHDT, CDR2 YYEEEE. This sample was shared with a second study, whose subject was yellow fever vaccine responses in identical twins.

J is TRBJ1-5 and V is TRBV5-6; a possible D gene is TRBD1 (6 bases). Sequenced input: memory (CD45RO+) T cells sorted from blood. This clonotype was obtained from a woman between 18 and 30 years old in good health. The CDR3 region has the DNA TGTGCCAGCAGCCCGGAGGGGGGCAATCAGCCCCAGCATTTT. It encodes CASSPEGGNQPQHF.